Listed below are T cell receptor beta chains from one sample, sequenced in a study of T-cell reconstitution after alpha-beta-depleted transplantation in children. TCRdb used MiXCR to reprocess the PCR reads, holding one entry per CDR3 protein. The sample records roughly 150,000 distinct CDR3 sequences, approximately 10% being singletons. The sequencing used PBMCs, collected before TCRalphabeta/CD19-depleted stem cell transplant. These receptors were taken from a boy aged 2 to 10 with acute myeloid leukemia, due to receive a stem cell transplant. The CDR3 runs from the conserved cysteine through the conserved F or W. The D gene is left open where the match is weak. Rows may omit the clone size; those that give it use once, few, many or a size class.

v_call: TRBV20-1
d_call: -
clone_size: many
j_call: TRBJ1-5
cdr3_nt: TGCAGTGCTGGGGGTTCCCCGGACCAGCCCCAGCATTTT
cdr3_aa: CSAGGSPDQPQHF

v_call: TRBV29-1
d_call: -
clone_size: many
j_call: TRBJ2-5
cdr3_nt: TGCAGCGCCCATAGTGGGGGCCACGGGACTCCCCAAGAGACCCAGTACTTC
cdr3_aa: CSAHSGGHGTPQETQYF

v_call: TRBV28
d_call: -
clone_size: few
j_call: TRBJ1-3
cdr3_nt: TGTGCCACCCTCCGGGAGGCTGGAAACACCATATATTTT
cdr3_aa: CATLREAGNTIYF

v_call: TRBV4-1
d_call: -
clone_size: many
j_call: TRBJ2-3
cdr3_nt: TGCGCCAGCAGCCCCCTGGAGGACCCCACAGATACGCAGTATTTT
cdr3_aa: CASSPLEDPTDTQYF

v_call: TRBV7-9
d_call: -
clone_size: many
j_call: TRBJ2-1
cdr3_nt: TGTGCCAGCAGCTTGGGATGGCATCTTCAGCAGTTCTTC
cdr3_aa: CASSLGWHLQQFF

v_call: TRBV5-1
d_call: TRBD2
clone_size: many
j_call: TRBJ2-1
cdr3_nt: TGCGCCAGCTCGGGGGGGACTAGCGTGGACTACAATGAGCAGTTCTTC
cdr3_aa: CASSGGTSVDYNEQFF

v_call: TRBV5-5
d_call: TRBD1
clone_size: many
j_call: TRBJ2-1
cdr3_nt: TGTGCCAGCAGCTTAAGACGGGCGGGACAGGGGGCAGGTAATGAGCAGTTCTTC
cdr3_aa: CASSLRRAGQGAGNEQFF

v_call: TRBV5-5
d_call: TRBD1
clone_size: many
j_call: TRBJ1-6
cdr3_nt: TGTGCCAGCAGCTTGGAGGGACAGTATAATTCACCCCTCCACTTT
cdr3_aa: CASSLEGQYNSPLHF

v_call: TRBV27
d_call: TRBD2
clone_size: many
j_call: TRBJ2-1
cdr3_nt: TGTGCCAGCAGTTTGTCGTGGGGAGCGGGAGTCTACAATGAGCAGTTCTTC
cdr3_aa: CASSLSWGAGVYNEQFF

v_call: TRBV7-2
d_call: TRBD2
clone_size: many
j_call: TRBJ2-1
cdr3_nt: TGTGCCAGCAGCCTAACTAGCGGGAGTAGCTATGAGCAGTTCTTC
cdr3_aa: CASSLTSGSSYEQFF

v_call: TRBV12-3/TRBV12-4
d_call: -
clone_size: many
j_call: TRBJ2-6
cdr3_nt: TGTGCCAGCAGTTTAATGGGGGCTGGGGCCAACGTCCTGACTTTC
cdr3_aa: CASSLMGAGANVLTF

v_call: TRBV28
d_call: -
clone_size: large
j_call: TRBJ2-7
cdr3_nt: TGTGCCAGCAGTTTTGACAACTCCTACGAGCAGTACTTC
cdr3_aa: CASSFDNSYEQYF

v_call: TRBV27
d_call: -
clone_size: many
j_call: TRBJ2-7
cdr3_nt: TGTGCCAGCAGTTTATGGGTGGGGGACGAGCAGTACTTC
cdr3_aa: CASSLWVGDEQYF

v_call: TRBV4-1
d_call: -
clone_size: many
j_call: TRBJ1-5
cdr3_nt: TGCGCCAGCAGCCAAGATGTAACAGGACGTCAGCCCCAGCATTTT
cdr3_aa: CASSQDVTGRQPQHF

v_call: TRBV7-8
d_call: TRBD2
clone_size: many
j_call: TRBJ2-1
cdr3_nt: TGTGCCAGCAGCTTCTTGCTAGCGGGGCAATACAATGAGCAGTTCTTC
cdr3_aa: CASSFLLAGQYNEQFF

v_call: TRBV7-8
d_call: TRBD1
clone_size: few
j_call: TRBJ2-3
cdr3_nt: TGTGCCAGCAGCCGGCCCGTAGGGGGCGTCGATACGCAGTATTTT
cdr3_aa: CASSRPVGGVDTQYF

v_call: TRBV20-1
d_call: TRBD2
clone_size: many
j_call: TRBJ2-7
cdr3_nt: TGCAGTGCTAGAGCTAGCGGGAGGACCTACGAGCAGTACTTC
cdr3_aa: CSARASGRTYEQYF

v_call: TRBV5-6
d_call: -
clone_size: -
j_call: TRBJ1-4
cdr3_nt: TGTGCCAGCAGCCTCATGGGGGCATCTGAAAAACTGTTTTTT
cdr3_aa: CASSLMGASEKLFF

v_call: TRBV20-1
d_call: -
clone_size: many
j_call: TRBJ2-2
cdr3_nt: TGCAGTGCTAGTGAGGGAAACACCGGGGAGCTGTTTTTT
cdr3_aa: CSASEGNTGELFF

v_call: TRBV4-1
d_call: TRBD1
clone_size: many
j_call: TRBJ2-1
cdr3_nt: TGCGCCAGCAGCCAAGGGAACAGGGGGCGCAATGAGCAGTTCTTC
cdr3_aa: CASSQGNRGRNEQFF

v_call: TRBV20-1
d_call: TRBD1
clone_size: many
j_call: TRBJ2-7
cdr3_nt: TGCAGTGCTGGGACAGCGAACTACGAGCAGTACTTC
cdr3_aa: CSAGTANYEQYF

v_call: TRBV6-4
d_call: TRBD1
clone_size: many
j_call: TRBJ2-1
cdr3_nt: TGTGCCAGCACCCAAGGACAGGTACCAGGAAAAGTCAATGAGCAGTTCTTC
cdr3_aa: CASTQGQVPGKVNEQFF

v_call: TRBV5-1
d_call: -
clone_size: many
j_call: TRBJ1-5
cdr3_nt: TGCGCCAGCAGCTTCCGAAATCAAAGCACTCAGCCCCAGCATTTT
cdr3_aa: CASSFRNQSTQPQHF

v_call: TRBV20-1
d_call: TRBD1
clone_size: many
j_call: TRBJ1-2
cdr3_nt: TGCAGTGCTCCCGGGGACAGTTCAATCTATGGCTACACCTTC
cdr3_aa: CSAPGDSSIYGYTF

v_call: TRBV12-3/TRBV12-4
d_call: TRBD1
clone_size: many
j_call: TRBJ1-1
cdr3_nt: TGTGCCAGCAGTGGGGGACAGGGAAATGCTGAAGCTTTCTTT
cdr3_aa: CASSGGQGNAEAFF

v_call: TRBV4-2
d_call: -
clone_size: many
j_call: TRBJ2-2
cdr3_nt: TGTGCCAGCAGCCAACGGACAGACCGGAACACCGGGGAGCTGTTTTTT
cdr3_aa: CASSQRTDRNTGELFF

v_call: TRBV24-1
d_call: -
clone_size: many
j_call: TRBJ2-2
cdr3_nt: TGTGCCACCAGTGTGGGCCCACCCGGGGAGCTGTTTTTT
cdr3_aa: CATSVGPPGELFF

v_call: TRBV6-2/TRBV6-3
d_call: TRBD2
clone_size: many
j_call: TRBJ2-7
cdr3_nt: TGTGCCAGCAGTCCTCAACGTAGCGGGAGCTCCTACGAGCAGTACTTC
cdr3_aa: CASSPQRSGSSYEQYF

v_call: TRBV7-3
d_call: TRBD2
clone_size: many
j_call: TRBJ2-3
cdr3_nt: TGTGCCAGCAGCTTACTAGCGGGAGCAGATACGCAGTATTTT
cdr3_aa: CASSLLAGADTQYF

v_call: TRBV18
d_call: TRBD2
clone_size: -
j_call: TRBJ2-5
cdr3_nt: TGTGCCAGCTCACCATCGTCTAGCGGACAAGAGACCCAGTACTTC
cdr3_aa: CASSPSSSGQETQYF

v_call: TRBV28
d_call: TRBD2
clone_size: once
j_call: TRBJ2-2
cdr3_nt: TGTGCCAGCAGTGCGGGGGGATTGCCTACCGGGGAGCTGTTTTTT
cdr3_aa: CASSAGGLPTGELFF

v_call: TRBV19
d_call: -
clone_size: -
j_call: TRBJ2-1
cdr3_nt: TGTGCCAGTAGTGCCGCCCGGGTCCGCCAAGGTGAGCAGTTCTTC
cdr3_aa: CASSAARVRQGEQFF

v_call: TRBV10-3
d_call: -
clone_size: many
j_call: TRBJ1-3
cdr3_nt: TGTGCCATCATGGGACCCCCGTATAACCCCTCTGGAAACACCATATATTTT
cdr3_aa: CAIMGPPYNPSGNTIYF

v_call: TRBV6-1
d_call: -
clone_size: many
j_call: TRBJ1-6
cdr3_nt: TGTGCCAGCAATACCGGGCCTCTAAATTCACCCCTCCACTTT
cdr3_aa: CASNTGPLNSPLHF

v_call: TRBV7-2
d_call: TRBD2
clone_size: many
j_call: TRBJ2-5
cdr3_nt: TGTGCCAGCAGCTTAATCAGCGGGGGGGCGCGGGAGACCCAGTACTTC
cdr3_aa: CASSLISGGARETQYF

v_call: TRBV27
d_call: -
clone_size: many
j_call: TRBJ2-2
cdr3_nt: TGTGCCAGCAGTTCGTCTCCTAGACACACCGGGGAGCTGTTTTTT
cdr3_aa: CASSSSPRHTGELFF

v_call: TRBV10-3
d_call: -
clone_size: many
j_call: TRBJ2-7
cdr3_nt: TGTGCCATCAGTGAGTGGGAGACTCCTATCTACTTC
cdr3_aa: CAISEWETPIYF

v_call: TRBV6-1
d_call: -
clone_size: -
j_call: TRBJ1-1
cdr3_nt: TGTGCCAGCAGTGAATGGGGCACCTTAGGCACTGAAGCTTTCTTT
cdr3_aa: CASSEWGTLGTEAFF

v_call: TRBV27
d_call: -
clone_size: many
j_call: TRBJ2-7
cdr3_nt: TGTGCCAGCAGTCCTACGGACCCCTACGAGCAGTACTTC
cdr3_aa: CASSPTDPYEQYF

v_call: TRBV25-1
d_call: -
clone_size: many
j_call: TRBJ2-4
cdr3_nt: TGTGCCAGCAATTTTGGAGGGATTCAGTACTTC
cdr3_aa: CASNFGGIQYF

v_call: TRBV15
d_call: -
clone_size: many
j_call: TRBJ2-1
cdr3_nt: TGTGCCACCAGCAAAGGGACTTACAATGAGCAGTTCTTC
cdr3_aa: CATSKGTYNEQFF

v_call: TRBV5-1
d_call: -
clone_size: once
j_call: TRBJ2-7
cdr3_nt: TGCGCCAGCAGCCGAGGTGAGGGCTACGAGCAGTACTTC
cdr3_aa: CASSRGEGYEQYF

v_call: TRBV4-1
d_call: -
clone_size: many
j_call: TRBJ2-1
cdr3_nt: TGCGCCAGCAGCCAACCTAGTCGGGGGATCTCCTACAATGAGCAGTTCTTC
cdr3_aa: CASSQPSRGISYNEQFF

v_call: TRBV4-1
d_call: TRBD2
clone_size: many
j_call: TRBJ2-2
cdr3_nt: TGCGCCAGCAGCACCCGACTAGCGGGAGGGCTTCAGAACACCGGGGAGCTGTTTTTT
cdr3_aa: CASSTRLAGGLQNTGELFF

v_call: TRBV5-5
d_call: TRBD2
clone_size: many
j_call: TRBJ2-2
cdr3_nt: TGTGCCAGCAGCCAGACGTACCGGGGGGGACCAACCGGGGAGCTGTTTTTT
cdr3_aa: CASSQTYRGGPTGELFF

v_call: TRBV19
d_call: -
clone_size: many
j_call: TRBJ1-1
cdr3_nt: TGTGCCAGTAGTTCAGGGCCCGAAGCTTTCTTT
cdr3_aa: CASSSGPEAFF